Below, 15 T cell receptor beta chains from the same sample are listed, as sequenced in a study of siplizumab effects on memory and regulatory T cells. Sequenced by immunoSEQ multiplex PCR; TCRdb stores in-frame clones only, minus some. The data contain 45,000 to 60,000 clones, more than 85% of them singletons. The sample comprised naive CD8+ T cells sorted from blood. The source of these receptors is a human donor in good health.

This chain connects TRBV5-1 to TRBJ2-2; 7 bases align to TRBD1. The CDR3 spans 16 residues. Germline V gene lookup returns CDR1 SGHRS and CDR2 YFSETQ. After removal of 4 bases from V and 3 bases from J, the junction contained 9 bases not matched to a gene. CDR3 protein: CASSVEGQVHTGELFF. CDR3 sequence (DNA): TGCGCCAGCAGCGTCGAAGGACAGGTTCACACCGGGGAGCTGTTTTTT.

V and J are TRBV7-2 and TRBJ2-1; D remains ambiguous. Trimming stripped 6 bases from V and 1 base from J, with 13 bases between. The CDR3 contains 15 residues. CDR1 and CDR2 (germline): SGHTA, FQGNSA. CDR3: CASSQTHFSYNEQFF. Here the CDR3 DNA reads TGTGCCAGCAGTCAGACTCATTTTTCCTACAATGAGCAGTTCTTC.

This clone was counted between two and nine times. The rearrangement uses TRBV19 and TRBJ1-5; D is uncertain. V lost 2 bases and J 1 base, leaving 12 bases between the germline ends. The CDR3 loop spans 16 amino acids. Germline V CDR1 and CDR2: LNHDA, SQIVND (reference sequence). The DNA for the CDR3 is TGTGCCAGTAGTATACTGGCAGGAGCGAGCAATCAGCCCCAGCATTTT. Translation gives CASSILAGASNQPQHF.

This clone was picked up one time. V and J are TRBV2 and TRBJ1-2; TRBD1 is a possible D gene (6 bases). CDR1 is SNHLY and CDR2 is FYNNEI in the germline V gene. The CDR3 is 14 amino acids. V lost 6 bases to trimming and J lost 2 bases, with 13 bases between them. CDR3 DNA: TGTGCCAGCAGGGAGGACAGTTTAAACTATGGCTACACCTTC. Protein product: CASREDSLNYGYTF.

The rearrangement uses TRBV7-3 and TRBJ2-5, with TRBD2 matching over 8 bases. Germline V gene sequence: CDR1 SGHTA, CDR2 FQGTGA. CDR3 size: 14 residues. V lost 3 bases and J lost 3; bases outside the gene matches: 3. For the CDR3, the DNA is TGTGCCAGCAGCTTGGCGGGAGGAGAAGAGACCCAGTACTTC. As protein: CASSLAGGEETQYF.

V and J are TRBV7-2 and TRBJ2-1; 8 bases line up with TRBD2. The CDR3 runs 16 residues. Germline CDR1 reads SGHTA; CDR2 reads FQGNSA. After removal of 2 bases from V and 0 bases from J, the junction contained 3 bases not matched to a gene. The CDR3 spells CASSLTAGGSYNEQFF. The CDR3 region has the DNA TGTGCCAGCAGCTTAACCGCGGGGGGCTCCTACAATGAGCAGTTCTTC.

This chain joins TRBV6-6 and TRBJ2-5; a possible D gene is TRBD1 (6 bases). The CDR3 extends over 13 amino acids. Trimming removed 6 bases from V and 5 bases from J, with 13 bases in between. Looked up from germline, CDR1 is MNHNY and CDR2 is SVGAGI (reference sequence). The CDR3 sequence: CASRPGQRETQYF. The DNA for the CDR3 is TGTGCCAGCAGACCAGGACAGCGGGAGACCCAGTACTTC.

The V call is TRBV14, the J call TRBJ2-1, with 8 bases fitting TRBD1. The CDR3 has 13 residues. The V segment lost 5 bases and the J segment 5 bases; nucleotides outside the gene matches: 2. Germline CDR1 is SGHDN and CDR2 is FVKESK. The CDR3 DNA reads as TGTGCCAGCAGCGGGACAGGTAACAATGAGCAGTTCTTC. Translation: CASSGTGNNEQFF.

V and J are TRBV29-1 and TRBJ2-1, with 7 positions matching TRBD1. V shed 6 bases, J shed 4 bases, and the junction held 6 bases outside the gene matches. Germline CDR1 is SQVTM and CDR2 is ANQGSEA. The CDR3 covers 13 residues. The CDR3 loop reads CSVPGQTYNEQFF. In nucleotides, the CDR3 is TGCAGCGTCCCGGGACAGACATACAATGAGCAGTTCTTC.

The chain employs TRBV7-9 and TRBJ1-1; possibly TRBD1 for D (6 bases). The germline V gene encodes CDR1 SEHNR and CDR2 FQNEAQ (reference sequence). Trimming cost V 0 bases and J 2 bases, with 10 bases left between them. The CDR3 length is 15 residues. CDR3 DNA sequence: TGTGCCAGCAGCTTAGCCGGGACAAGCAACACTGAAGCTTTCTTT. Translated, it gives CASSLAGTSNTEAFF. The whole variable domain, remainder taken from reference TRBV7-9 and TRBJ1-1, is DTGVSQNPRHKITKRGQNVTFRCDPISEHNRLYWYRQTLGQGPEFLTYFQNEAQLEKSRLLSDRFSAERPKGSFSTLEIQRTEQGDSAMYLCASSLAGTSNTEAFFGQGTRLTVV.

The chain uses TRBV2 and TRBJ2-7; D gene ambiguous. Between the trimmed V and J ends, which lost 2 bases and 5 bases, there was a span of 10 bases. The CDR3 loop spans 13 amino acids. Germline-derived CDR1 and CDR2 are SNHLY and FYNNEI. Written as DNA, the CDR3 is TGTGCCAGCAGTGAACCCGTGGGCCACGAGCAGTACTTC. Protein product: CASSEPVGHEQYF.

Here the CDR3 DNA reads TGTGCCAGCAGTTTGAGGGGAGGGGCCAAAAACATTCAGTACTTC. Amino acid sequence: CASSLRGGAKNIQYF. The rearrangement joins TRBV27 to TRBJ2-4; 7 positions match TRBD2. Trimming at V came to 3 bases and at J to 1 base, leaving 3 bases not matched to a gene. The CDR3 contains 15 residues. Germline CDR1 is MNHEY and CDR2 is SMNVEV (reference sequence).

The J gene is TRBJ1-1, the V gene TRBV4-1; D ambiguous. This CDR3 contains 14 residues. Looked up from germline, CDR1 is MGHRA and CDR2 is YSYEKL. V lost 3 bases and J lost 7, with 15 bases in between. As DNA, the CDR3 is TGCGCCAGCAGCCACAACCAAAGACAAGTTGAAGCTTTCTTT. Its protein is CASSHNQRQVEAFF.

The V and J genes are TRBV23-1 and TRBJ1-2, with D possibly being TRBD1 (5 bases). TRBV23-1 qualifies as an ORF whose function is uncertain. The CDR3 spans 16 residues. The V end lost 3 bases, the J end lost 7 bases, and 21 bases lay between the germline ends. The CDR3 sequence: CASSHLYTGECGGYTF. CDR3 nucleotide sequence: TGCGCCAGCAGTCACCTCTACACAGGAGAATGTGGTGGCTACACCTTC.

The V call is TRBV21-1, the J call TRBJ1-4. TRBV21-1 is described as a pseudogene. This CDR3 comprises 19 residues. The CDR3 nucleotides are TGTGCCAGCCCGACGGGACTCAAAACCCCGCATGCAACTAATGAAAAACTGTTTTTT. It specifies CASPTGLKTPHATNEKLFF.